These 9 T cell receptor beta chains share one sample of origin, sequenced in a study of T cells in Graves' hyperthyroidism and ophthalmopathy. Amplified TCR beta CDR3 regions came from RNA transcripts. Carried out on the TCR CDR3, a first-round RT-PCR used the HTBI primer set. TCRdb re-called the multiplex PCR reads through MiXCR, storing one row per CDR3 protein. The table has more than 550,000 distinct CDR3 sequences, just under 45% seen once; the top ten hold 6.5% to 9%. Input material: peripheral blood or thyroid tissue (not recorded which). Receptors originate from an adult man with Graves' disease, either hyperthyroidism or ophthalmopathy (not recorded which).

This clonotype has a handful of counts. In nucleotides, the CDR3 is TGTGCCAGCAGTTCGGCGGACAAAGGTGGCTATGGCTACACCTTC. It specifies CASSSADKGGYGYTF. The chain combines TRBV25-1 with TRBJ1-2; possible D gene TRBD1, 5 bases. CDR3 length: 15 residues. The V gene's germline CDR1 is MGHDK and CDR2 SYGVNS. With 5 bases removed from V and 4 bases from J, the gap between germline ends came to 17 bases.

The table lists this clonotype with a few counts. The V call is TRBV20-1, the J call TRBJ1-6; 7 nucleotides line up with TRBD1. The CDR3 covers 15 residues. From germline, CDR1 is DFQATT and CDR2 SNEGSKA (reference sequence). CDR3 loop: CSANRGSSYNSPLHF. The CDR3 bases are TGCAGCGCGAACAGGGGAAGCTCCTATAATTCACCCCTCCACTTT.

This clonotype occurred a few times. This sequence joins TRBV11-2 and TRBJ2-2; no firm D call. The V and J ends lost 5 bases and 0 bases respectively, with 10 bases between them. There are 15 residues in the CDR3. CDR1 SGHAT and CDR2 FQNNGV come from the germline V gene. The CDR3 DNA reads as TGTGCCAGCAGCCACGGCAGACCGAACACCGGGGAGCTGTTTTTT. Protein: CASSHGRPNTGELFF.

Remarks on this clonotype: A clone one base away is much larger, so this may be a read error. This chain connects TRBV10-3 to TRBJ1-2; D not resolved. Germline values: CDR1 ENHRY, CDR2 SYGVKD. The CDR3 spans 13 residues. This CDR3 reads CAVSESGVQGYTF. The CDR3 nucleotides are TGTGCCGTCAGTGAGTCTGGAGTGCAGGGCTACACCTTC.

The gene calls are TRBV2 and TRBJ2-6; no reliable D call. V shed 5 bases and J shed 1 base, with 15 bases lying between them. CDR1 and CDR2 from the germline V gene are SNHLY and FYNNEI. This CDR3 is built from 17 residues. Written as DNA, the CDR3 is TGTGCCAGCAGTTCGACAACCAGATTTTCTGGGGCCAACGTCCTGACTTTC. It translates to CASSSTTRFSGANVLTF.

This clonotype was seen more than once but under ten times. The genes are TRBV7-9 and TRBJ2-7, with 12 bases that match TRBD2. This CDR3 contains 15 residues. Losses at the gene ends were 3 bases for V and 3 bases for J; bases not matched to a gene: 3. Germline-derived CDR1 and CDR2 are SEHNR and FQNEAQ (reference sequence). DNA of the CDR3: TGTGCCAGCAGCTTCGGACTAGCGGGAATCTACGAGCAGTACTTC. Its protein product is CASSFGLAGIYEQYF. Variable domain in full (rest from reference TRBV7-9 and TRBJ2-7): DTGVSQNPRHKITKRGQNVTFRCDPISEHNRLYWYRQTLGQGPEFLTYFQNEAQLEKSRLLSDRFSAERPKGSFSTLEIQRTEQGDSAMYLCASSFGLAGIYEQYFGPGTRLTVT.

The chain carries TRBV19 and TRBJ1-2, with D maybe TRBD1 (6 bases). The germline V and J ends were trimmed by 3 bases and 4 bases, with 12 bases remaining between them. From germline, CDR1 is LNHDA and CDR2 SQIVND (reference sequence). The CDR3 totals 14 residues. The CDR3 region has the DNA TGTGCCAGTAGTATTCGGGGGCCCACCTATGGCTACACCTTC. Protein sequence: CASSIRGPTYGYTF.

This clonotype was seen a handful of times. The genes are TRBV20-1 and TRBJ2-7; TRBD1 is a possible D gene (6 bases). CDR1 and CDR2 (germline): DFQATT, SNEGSKA (reference sequence). Deletions cut 5 bases from V and 1 base from J, with 12 bases between. The CDR3 has 13 residues. The CDR3: CSADSDRSYEQYF. The CDR3 DNA reads TGCAGTGCTGACTCGGACAGATCCTACGAGCAGTACTTC.

This clonotype was counted ten times or more. This rearrangement joins TRBV20-1 to TRBJ2-7; D possibly uses TRBD1 or TRBD2 (5 bases each). This CDR3 region has 15 residues. Deletions cut 3 bases from V and 2 bases from J, with 17 bases between. The V gene's germline CDR1 is DFQATT and CDR2 SNEGSKA (reference sequence). The CDR3 DNA sequence: TGCAGTGCTAGCGGACAAGAGGGATTGCCCTACGAGCAGTACTTC. Translating gives CSASGQEGLPYEQYF.